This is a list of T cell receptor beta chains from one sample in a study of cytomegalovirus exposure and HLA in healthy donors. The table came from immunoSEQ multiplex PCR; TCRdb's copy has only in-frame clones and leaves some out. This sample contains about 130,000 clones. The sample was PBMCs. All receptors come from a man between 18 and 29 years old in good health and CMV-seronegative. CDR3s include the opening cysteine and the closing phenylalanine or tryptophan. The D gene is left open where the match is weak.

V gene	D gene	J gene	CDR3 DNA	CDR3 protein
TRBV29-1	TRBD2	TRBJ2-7	TGCAGCGTTGTCCCCAAAGGACTAGCGGGAGGGCCTTCCTACGAGCAGTACTTC	CSVVPKGLAGGPSYEQYF
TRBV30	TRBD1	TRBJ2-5	TGTGCCTGGAGCGCGATTACAGGGGTAAAAGAGACCCAGTACTTC	CAWSAITGVKETQYF
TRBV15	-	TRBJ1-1	TGTGCCACCAGCAGAGTTAAGAACACTGAAGCTTTCTTT	CATSRVKNTEAFF
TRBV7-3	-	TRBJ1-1	TGTGCCAGCAGCCCCGAGGGTAGGACTGAAGCTTTCTTT	CASSPEGRTEAFF
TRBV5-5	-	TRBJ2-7	TGTGCCAGCAGCTCCAATTTCGAGCAGTACTTC	CASSSNFEQYF
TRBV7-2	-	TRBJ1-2	TGTGCCAGCAGCTTCCATTACTCAGGGGCAGTTGCCTATGGCTACACCTTC	CASSFHYSGAVAYGYTF
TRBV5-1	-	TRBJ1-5	TGCGCCAGCAGCACGGGGGTAGGGAATAGCAATCAGCCCCAGCATTTT	CASSTGVGNSNQPQHF
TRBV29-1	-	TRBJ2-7	TGCAGCGTTGGGCCTTCCTACGAGCAGTACTTC	CSVGPSYEQYF
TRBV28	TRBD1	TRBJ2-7	TGTGCCAGCAGATACCTTAGGGACAGGGTCTACGAGCAGTACTTC	CASRYLRDRVYEQYF
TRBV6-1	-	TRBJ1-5	TGTGCCAGCACCCCTACTAGCAATCAGCCCCAGCATTTT	CASTPTSNQPQHF
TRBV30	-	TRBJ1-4	TGTGCCTGGGGTTTTTCGGGGAATAATGAAAAACTGTTTTTT	CAWGFSGNNEKLFF
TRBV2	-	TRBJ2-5	TGTGCCAGCAGTTTTTCCGACAGGCAAGAGACCCAGTACTTC	CASSFSDRQETQYF
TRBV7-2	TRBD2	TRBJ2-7	TGTGCCAGCAGCTACACGGGGGGTTTCTCCTACGAGCAGTACTTC	CASSYTGGFSYEQYF
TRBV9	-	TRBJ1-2	TGTGCCAGCAGCCGTGACGGGGCTAACTATGGCTACACCTTC	CASSRDGANYGYTF
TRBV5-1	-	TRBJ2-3	TGCGCCAGCACCTCGGCGCCGGGAGACGCAGATACGCAGTATTTT	CASTSAPGDADTQYF
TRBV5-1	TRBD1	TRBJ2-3	TGCGCCAGCAGTACCCTCCCTGGATCGGGACAGGGTCCCACAGATACGCAGTATTTT	CASSTLPGSGQGPTDTQYF
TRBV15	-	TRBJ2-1	TGTGCCACCAGCAGGTTCAAGCTAGACGATGAGCAGTTCTTC	CATSRFKLDDEQFF
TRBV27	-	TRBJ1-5	TGTGCCAGCAGTTTAAGGTCCGGGGAAGGGCCCCAGCATTTT	CASSLRSGEGPQHF
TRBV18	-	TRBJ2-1	TGTGCCAGCTCCTCCCCCAAGGCCCAGGAACTTCAATACAATGAGCAGTTCTTC	CASSSPKAQELQYNEQFF
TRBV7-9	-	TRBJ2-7	TGTGCCAGCAGCTTATATTACGAGCAGTACTTC	CASSLYYEQYF
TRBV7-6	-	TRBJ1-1	TGTGCCAGCAGCATTTTGCCTACCAGGGTCGGCACTGAAGCTTTCTTT	CASSILPTRVGTEAFF
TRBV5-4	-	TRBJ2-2	TGTGCCAGCAGCTTGGTTGTAGGGGACACCGGGGAGCTGTTTTTT	CASSLVVGDTGELFF
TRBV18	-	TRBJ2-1	TGTGCCAGCTCCCTATTAGCGCCTAATTACAATGAGCAGTTCTTC	CASSLLAPNYNEQFF
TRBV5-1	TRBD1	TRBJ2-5	TGCGCCAGCAGCTGGGGGACAGGGACTCAAGAGACCCAGTACTTC	CASSWGTGTQETQYF
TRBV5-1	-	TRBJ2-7	TGCGCCAGCAGCCCCGGGGTGTCATACGAGCAGTACTTC	CASSPGVSYEQYF
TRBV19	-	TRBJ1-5	TGTGCCAGTAGTACCTACAATCAGCCCCAGCATTTT	CASSTYNQPQHF
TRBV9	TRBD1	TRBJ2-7	TGTGCCAGCAGCGTAGGTCGACAGGGGCATACCTACGAGCAGTACTTC	CASSVGRQGHTYEQYF
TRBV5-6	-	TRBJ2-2	TGTGCCAGCAGCTTGAATCCGGTTACCGGGGAGCTGTTTTTT	CASSLNPVTGELFF
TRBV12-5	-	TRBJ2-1	TGTGCTAGTGGTTTGGTATCGGGGATCGGACGCGGGGAGCAGTTCTTC	CASGLVSGIGRGEQFF
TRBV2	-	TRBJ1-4	TGTGCCACGGGAGGGCCTAATGAAAAACTGTTTTTT	CATGGPNEKLFF
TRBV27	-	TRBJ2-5	TGTGCCAGCAGTTCCCCGGACATACTTAACCAAGAGACCCAGTACTTC	CASSSPDILNQETQYF
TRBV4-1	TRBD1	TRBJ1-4	TGCGCCAGCAGCCAATTTTTCACAGGGGGAATACAAACTAATGAAAAACTGTTTTTT	CASSQFFTGGIQTNEKLFF
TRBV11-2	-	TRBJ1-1	TGTGCCAGCAGTAGACTAAAAGGGGGGGGCGAGCTAATGAACACTGAAGCTTTCTTT	CASSRLKGGGELMNTEAFF
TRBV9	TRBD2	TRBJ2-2	TGTGCCAGCAGCGTATCGGTGAGGGGACCAGCGGGAGTCAACACCGGGGAGCTGTTTTTT	CASSVSVRGPAGVNTGELFF
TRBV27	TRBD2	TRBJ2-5	TGTGCCAGCAGTTTAGGACTAGCGGGAGGGAAGACCCAGTACTTC	CASSLGLAGGKTQYF
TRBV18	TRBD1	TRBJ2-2	TGTGCCAGCTCACTCTCGGGACAGACATTTATGAACACCGGGGAGCTGTTTTTT	CASSLSGQTFMNTGELFF
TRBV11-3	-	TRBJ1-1	TGTGCCAGCAGCCAATCCACAGGTCCTCTTTTGACTGAAGCTTTCTTT	CASSQSTGPLLTEAFF
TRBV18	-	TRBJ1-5	TGTGCCAGCTCCCCGACAGCCGATAATCAGCCCCAGCATTTT	CASSPTADNQPQHF
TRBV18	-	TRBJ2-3	TGTGCCAGCTCACTACAACAGGACACAGATACGCAGTATTTT	CASSLQQDTDTQYF
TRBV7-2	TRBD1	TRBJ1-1	TGTGCCAGCAGCAGAAACAGGGGGCGAACTGAAGCTTTCTTT	CASSRNRGRTEAFF
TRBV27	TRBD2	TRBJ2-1	TGTGCCAGCAGTTCACTAGCGCGCTCCTACAATGAGCAGTTCTTC	CASSSLARSYNEQFF
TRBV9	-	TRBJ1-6	TGTGCCAGCAGCCCCGGCGGGCGTAGCTCCTATAATTCACCCCTCCACTTT	CASSPGGRSSYNSPLHF
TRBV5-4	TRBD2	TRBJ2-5	TGTGCCAGCAGCCTAGGGACTAGCGGGGTGCGTGAGACCCAGTACTTC	CASSLGTSGVRETQYF
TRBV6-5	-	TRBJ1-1	TGTGCCAGCAGTTACCTTGAGGGGAACACTGAAGCTTTCTTT	CASSYLEGNTEAFF
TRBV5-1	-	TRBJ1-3	TGCGCCAGCAGCTTGTTTGCAGGCCCCTCTGGAAACACCATATATTTT	CASSLFAGPSGNTIYF
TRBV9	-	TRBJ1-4	TGTGCCAGCAGCGCGCACCGGTCAACTAATGAAAAACTGTTTTTT	CASSAHRSTNEKLFF
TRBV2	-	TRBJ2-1	TGTGCCAGCAGTGTGTTGGCAGGCGTCAACAATGAGCAGTTCTTC	CASSVLAGVNNEQFF
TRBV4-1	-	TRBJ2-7	TGCGCCAGCAGCCAAAAAGACGCGGATTACGAGCAGTACTTC	CASSQKDADYEQYF
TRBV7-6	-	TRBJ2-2	TGTGCCAGCAGCTCCAACTTAGGGGTTAGAGGGGAGCTGTTTTTT	CASSSNLGVRGELFF
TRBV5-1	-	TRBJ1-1	TGCGCCAGCAGCTTGGCGGTTTTTACCGCGAACACTGAAGCTTTCTTT	CASSLAVFTANTEAFF
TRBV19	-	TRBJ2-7	TGTGCCAGTAGTATTGACAGAAACTACGAGCAGTACTTC	CASSIDRNYEQYF
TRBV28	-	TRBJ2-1	TGTGCCAGCAGCTCCGCCGTCGGGCAGTTCTTC	CASSSAVGQFF
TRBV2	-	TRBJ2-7	TGTGCCAGCAGTGAAGCGCTTCTAGGGAGAAGATTCTACGAGCAGTACTTC	CASSEALLGRRFYEQYF
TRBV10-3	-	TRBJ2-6	TGTGCCATCAGTGATAAGCTCTCTGGGGCCAACGTCCTGACTTTC	CAISDKLSGANVLTF
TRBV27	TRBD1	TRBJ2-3	TGTGCCACCCACGGACAGGGAACAGATACGCAGTATTTT	CATHGQGTDTQYF
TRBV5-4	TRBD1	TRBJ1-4	TGTGCCAGCAGCTTCGCCAGGGGGGATGAAAAACTGTTTTTT	CASSFARGDEKLFF
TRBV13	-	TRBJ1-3	TGTGCCAGCAGCCCACGGACATATGGAAACACCATATATTTT	CASSPRTYGNTIYF